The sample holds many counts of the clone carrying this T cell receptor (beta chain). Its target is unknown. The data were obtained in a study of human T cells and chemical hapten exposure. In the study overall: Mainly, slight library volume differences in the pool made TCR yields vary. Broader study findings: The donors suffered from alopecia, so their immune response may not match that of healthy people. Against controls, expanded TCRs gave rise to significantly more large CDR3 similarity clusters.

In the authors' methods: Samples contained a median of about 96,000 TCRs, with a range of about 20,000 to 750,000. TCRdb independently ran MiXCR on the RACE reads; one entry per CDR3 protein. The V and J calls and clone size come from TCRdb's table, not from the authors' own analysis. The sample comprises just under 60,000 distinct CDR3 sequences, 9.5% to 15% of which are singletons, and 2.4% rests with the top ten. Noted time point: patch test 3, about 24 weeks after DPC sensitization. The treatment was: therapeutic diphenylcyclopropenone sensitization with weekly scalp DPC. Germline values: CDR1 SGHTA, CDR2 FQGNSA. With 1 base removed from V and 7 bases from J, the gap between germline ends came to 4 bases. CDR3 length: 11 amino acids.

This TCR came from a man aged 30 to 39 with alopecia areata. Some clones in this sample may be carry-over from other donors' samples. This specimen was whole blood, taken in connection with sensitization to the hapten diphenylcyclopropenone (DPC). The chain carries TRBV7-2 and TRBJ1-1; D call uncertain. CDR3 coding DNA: TGTGCCAGCAGCTTAGGGATTGAAGCTTTCTTT. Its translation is CASSLGIEAFF.